Below, 13 T cell receptor beta chains from the same sample are listed, as sequenced in a study of cytomegalovirus exposure and HLA in healthy donors. The PCR contained 60 Vbeta and 13 Jbeta primers. Sequenced by immunoSEQ multiplex PCR; TCRdb stores in-frame clones only, minus some. Among 100,000 to 150,000 clones listed, 74% were seen once. Material: PBMCs. These receptors were obtained from a woman in her forties or fifties in good health and CMV-seropositive.

The chain couples TRBV6-5 to TRBJ2-1; 7 bases agree with TRBD2. J was trimmed by 8 bases and V by 4 bases; bases with no gene match: 11. Germline V gene lookup returns CDR1 MNHEY and CDR2 SVGAGI. This CDR3 spans 15 amino acids. CDR3 protein: CASSSSGASGYEQFF. CDR3 in DNA: TGTGCCAGCAGTTCGAGCGGGGCGTCTGGTTATGAGCAGTTCTTC.

The chain is built from TRBV11-2 and TRBJ1-5, with D uncertain. Trimming removed 5 bases from V and 4 bases from J, with 9 bases in between. The CDR3 contains 13 residues. Per the germline V gene, CDR1 is SGHAT and CDR2 is FQNNGV. The CDR3 spells CASSLSGNQPQHF. The CDR3 DNA sequence: TGTGCCAGCAGCCTCTCGGGGAATCAGCCCCAGCATTTT.

This clone was observed a single time. This sequence joins TRBV7-9 and TRBJ2-3; possible D gene TRBD2, 5 bases. The CDR3 has 16 amino acids. The germline V gene has CDR1 SEHNR and CDR2 FQNEAQ (reference sequence). The germline V and J ends were trimmed by 1 base and 5 bases, with 16 bases remaining between them. The DNA of the CDR3 is TGTGCCAGCAGCTTAGTTGGACTGAGGGCCGGAGATACGCAGTATTTT. Amino acids: CASSLVGLRAGDTQYF.

V usage is TRBV5-4 and J usage is TRBJ2-5; TRBD1 matches 7 bases. The last part of the DNA fits TRBJ2-7 better; the J call may be wrong. The CDR3 covers 12 residues. CDR1 is SGHNT, CDR2 YYREEE, per germline (reference sequence). This CDR3 is CASSFDRAEQYF. CDR3 bases: TGTGCCAGCAGCTTCGACAGGGCCGAGCAGTACTTC.

The chain has TRBV7-9 and TRBJ2-1, with 12 bases fitting TRBD2. This CDR3 region has 14 residues. Trimming at V came to 2 bases and at J to 8 bases, leaving 1 base not matched to a gene. Germline assignment: CDR1 SEHNR and CDR2 FQNEAQ (reference sequence). The CDR3 region is CASSLLAGGDEQFF. DNA of the CDR3: TGTGCCAGCAGCTTACTAGCGGGGGGGGATGAGCAGTTCTTC. The full variable domain, in which reference TRBV7-9 and TRBJ2-1 provide the parts outside the CDR3, is DTGVSQNPRHKITKRGQNVTFRCDPISEHNRLYWYRQTLGQGPEFLTYFQNEAQLEKSRLLSDRFSAERPKGSFSTLEIQRTEQGDSAMYLCASSLLAGGDEQFFGPGTRLTVL.

The chain couples TRBV19 to TRBJ1-5, with D perhaps TRBD1 (5 bases). The germline V gene encodes CDR1 LNHDA and CDR2 SQIVND (reference sequence). Trimming pared 1 base from V and 7 bases from J, leaving 17 bases between. This CDR3 comprises 16 residues. CDR3: CASSIGRVFQGQPQHF. Here the CDR3 DNA reads TGTGCCAGTAGTATAGGAAGGGTATTTCAGGGACAGCCCCAGCATTTT.

As for this clone: The same CDR3 can be traced to other DNA sequences in this sample. The V call is TRBV28, the J call TRBJ1-2, with D perhaps matching TRBD1 (6 bases). Deletions cut 5 bases from V and 2 bases from J, with 15 bases between. CDR1 and CDR2 from the germline V gene are MDHEN and SYDVKM. There are 15 residues in the CDR3. CDR3 protein: CASSLGATGNYGYTF. As DNA, the CDR3 is TGTGCCAGCAGTCTAGGTGCCACAGGGAACTATGGCTACACCTTC.

J is TRBJ2-7 and V is TRBV15; a possible D gene is TRBD2 (7 bases). Germline V gene lookup returns CDR1 LNHNV and CDR2 YYDKDF (reference sequence). This CDR3 contains 15 residues. Trimming took off 5 bases at V and 4 bases at J, with 18 bases between the two ends. As DNA, the CDR3 is TGTGCCACCAGCGGCCGGGACACCGGGAGGTACGAGCAGTACTTC. It encodes CATSGRDTGRYEQYF.

The chain joins TRBV5-1 to TRBJ1-2, with TRBD1 identical over 9 bases. The V segment lost 7 bases and the J segment 7 bases; nucleotides outside the gene matches: 8. This CDR3 has 13 residues. Germline CDR1 reads SGHRS; CDR2 reads YFSETQ. The DNA of the CDR3 is TGCGCCAGCTCCGGGACAGGGTTTGTTGGCTACACCTTC. Translation: CASSGTGFVGYTF.

CDR3 loop: CSVVWANEQYF. Here the CDR3 DNA reads TGCAGTGTTGTGTGGGCGAACGAGCAGTACTTC. This chain joins TRBV20-1 and TRBJ2-7, with D unresolved. Trimming shortened V by 7 bases and J by 5 bases, and 12 bases separated the two germline ends. The germline CDR1 and CDR2 sequences are DFQATT and SNEGSKA (reference sequence). The CDR3 extends over 11 amino acids.

The gene calls are TRBV7-2 and TRBJ2-7; 7 bases are a match to TRBD1. The germline V gene has CDR1 SGHTA and CDR2 FQGNSA. The CDR3 sequence is 15 residues long. V gave up 5 bases and J gave up 1 base; unmatched junction bases: 8. The CDR3 DNA is TGTGCCAGCAGCCTAACTACGACAGGGTCCTACGAGCAGTACTTC. Protein sequence: CASSLTTTGSYEQYF.

The chain has TRBV10-1 and TRBJ2-1; 7 bases are shared with TRBD1. Germline V lookup: CDR1 WNHNN, CDR2 SYGVQD (reference sequence). Trimming removed 6 bases from V and 0 bases from J; junction bases left unmatched: 5. This CDR3 comprises 15 residues. CDR3 nucleotide sequence: TGCGCCAGCAGGGAGAGGGGGCCCTCCTACAATGAGCAGTTCTTC. Its translation is CASRERGPSYNEQFF.

This clone showed up just once. This rearrangement joins TRBV5-4 to TRBJ1-3; 9 positions match TRBD1. Trimming took 2 bases from V and 4 from J; bases not matched to a gene: 4. Germline V gene sequence: CDR1 SGHNT, CDR2 YYREEE (reference sequence). The CDR3 extends over 15 amino acids. The CDR3 coding sequence is TGTGCCAGCAGCTTACAGGGGGCGGCGGGAAACACCATATATTTT. Encoded protein: CASSLQGAAGNTIYF. Full variable domain (missing parts from reference TRBV5-4 and TRBJ1-3): ETGVTQSPTHLIKTRGQQVTLRCSSQSGHNTVSWYQQALGQGPQFIFQYYREEENGRGNFPPRFSGLQFPNYSSELNVNALELDDSALYLCASSLQGAAGNTIYFGEGSWLTVV.